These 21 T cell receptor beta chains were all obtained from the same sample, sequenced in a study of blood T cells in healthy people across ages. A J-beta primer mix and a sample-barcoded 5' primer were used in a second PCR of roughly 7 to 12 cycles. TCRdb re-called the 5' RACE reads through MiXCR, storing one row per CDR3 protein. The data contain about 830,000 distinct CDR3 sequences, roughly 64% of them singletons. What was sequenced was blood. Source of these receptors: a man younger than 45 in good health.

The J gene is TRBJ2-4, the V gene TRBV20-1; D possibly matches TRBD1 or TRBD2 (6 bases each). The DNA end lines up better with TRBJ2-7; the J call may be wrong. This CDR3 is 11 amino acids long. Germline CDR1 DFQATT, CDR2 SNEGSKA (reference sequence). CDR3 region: CSGKGGNEQYF. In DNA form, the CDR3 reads TGCAGTGGCAAAGGGGGGAACGAGCAGTACTTC.

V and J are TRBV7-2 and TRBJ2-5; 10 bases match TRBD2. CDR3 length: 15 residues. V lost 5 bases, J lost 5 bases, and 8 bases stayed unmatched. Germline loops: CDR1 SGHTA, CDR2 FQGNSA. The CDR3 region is CASSAIAGGFETQYF. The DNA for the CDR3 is TGTGCCAGCAGCGCAATAGCGGGGGGCTTCGAGACCCAGTACTTC. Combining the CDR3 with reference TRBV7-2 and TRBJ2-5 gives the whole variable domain GAGVSQSPSNKVTEKGKDVELRCDPISGHTALYWYRQSLGQGLEFLIYFQGNSAPDKSGLPSDRFSAERTGGSVSTLTIQRTQQEDSAVYLCASSAIAGGFETQYFGPGTRLLVL.

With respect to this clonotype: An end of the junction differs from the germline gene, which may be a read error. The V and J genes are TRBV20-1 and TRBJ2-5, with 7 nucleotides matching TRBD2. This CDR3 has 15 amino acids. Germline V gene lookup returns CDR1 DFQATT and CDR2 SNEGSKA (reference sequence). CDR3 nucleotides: TGCAGTGCTCCGACGCGGGGGTTTGATCAAGAGACCCGGTACTTC. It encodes CSAPTRGFDQETRYF.

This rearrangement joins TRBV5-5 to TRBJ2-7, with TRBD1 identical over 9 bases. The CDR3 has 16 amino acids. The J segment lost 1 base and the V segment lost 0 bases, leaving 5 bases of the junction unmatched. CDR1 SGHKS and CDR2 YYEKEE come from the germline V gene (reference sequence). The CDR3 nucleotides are TGTGCCAGCAGCTTGGCGGGACAGGGTCTTTCCTACGAGCAGTACTTC. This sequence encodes CASSLAGQGLSYEQYF.

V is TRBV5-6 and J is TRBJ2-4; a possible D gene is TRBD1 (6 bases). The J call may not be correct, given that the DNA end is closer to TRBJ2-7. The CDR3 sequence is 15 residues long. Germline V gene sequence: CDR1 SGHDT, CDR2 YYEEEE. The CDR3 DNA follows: TGTGCCAGCAGCCCCTCAGGTTCCAGGGGCTACGAGCAGTACTTC. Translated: CASSPSGSRGYEQYF.

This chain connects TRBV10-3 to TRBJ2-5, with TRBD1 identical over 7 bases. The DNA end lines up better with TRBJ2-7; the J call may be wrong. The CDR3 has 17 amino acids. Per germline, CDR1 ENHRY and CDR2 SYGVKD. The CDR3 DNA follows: TGTGCCATTTCAGGTGGGTTTGTGACAGGGACCTCCTACGAGCAGTACTTC. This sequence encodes CAISGGFVTGTSYEQYF.

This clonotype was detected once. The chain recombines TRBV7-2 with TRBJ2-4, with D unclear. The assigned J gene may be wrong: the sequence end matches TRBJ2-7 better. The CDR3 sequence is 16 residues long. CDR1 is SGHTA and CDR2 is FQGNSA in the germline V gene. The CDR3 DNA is TGTGCCAGCAGCCCGTATGGAACTCAAAGCTCCTACGAGCAGTACTTC. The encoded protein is CASSPYGTQSSYEQYF.

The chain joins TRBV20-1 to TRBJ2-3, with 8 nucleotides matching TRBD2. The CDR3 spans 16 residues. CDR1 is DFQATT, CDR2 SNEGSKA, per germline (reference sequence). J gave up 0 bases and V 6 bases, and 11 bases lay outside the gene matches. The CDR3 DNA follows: TGCAGTGCCCTACGTGTAAGCGGGGGTAGCACAGATACGCAGTATTTT. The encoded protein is CSALRVSGGSTDTQYF.

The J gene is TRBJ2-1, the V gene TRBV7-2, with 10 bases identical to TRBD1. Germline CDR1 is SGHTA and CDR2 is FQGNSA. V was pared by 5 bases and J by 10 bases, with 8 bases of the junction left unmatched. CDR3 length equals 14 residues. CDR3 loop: CASSLGQGSGEQFF. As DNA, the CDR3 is TGTGCCAGCAGCCTGGGACAGGGGTCTGGAGAGCAGTTCTTC.

The CDR3 DNA sequence: TGCAGTGTTGCGAACTATGGCTACACCTTC. Its translation: CSVANYGYTF. V is TRBV20-1 and J is TRBJ1-2; D not resolved. The CDR3 totals 10 residues. Trimming shortened V by 7 bases and J by 2 bases, and 5 bases separated the two germline ends. Germline V gives CDR1 DFQATT, CDR2 SNEGSKA (reference sequence).

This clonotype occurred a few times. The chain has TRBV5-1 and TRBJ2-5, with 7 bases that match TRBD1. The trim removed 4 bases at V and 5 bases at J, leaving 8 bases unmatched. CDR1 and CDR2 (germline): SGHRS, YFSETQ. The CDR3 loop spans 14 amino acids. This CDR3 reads CASSRIGGQETQYF. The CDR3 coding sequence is TGCGCCAGCAGCCGGATTGGGGGACAGGAGACCCAGTACTTC.

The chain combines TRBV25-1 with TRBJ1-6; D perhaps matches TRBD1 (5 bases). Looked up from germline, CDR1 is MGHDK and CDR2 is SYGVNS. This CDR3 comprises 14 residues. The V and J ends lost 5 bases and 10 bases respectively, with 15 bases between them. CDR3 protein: CASSRLDSGSPLHF. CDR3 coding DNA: TGTGCCAGCAGTAGACTAGACAGCGGATCACCCCTCCACTTT.

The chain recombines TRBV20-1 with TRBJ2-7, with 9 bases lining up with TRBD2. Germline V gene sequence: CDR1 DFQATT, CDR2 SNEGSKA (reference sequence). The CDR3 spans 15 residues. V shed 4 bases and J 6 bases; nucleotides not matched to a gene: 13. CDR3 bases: TGCAGTGCTACCTCGGGACTAGCTCAATCTCGCGAGCAGTACTTC. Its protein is CSATSGLAQSREQYF.

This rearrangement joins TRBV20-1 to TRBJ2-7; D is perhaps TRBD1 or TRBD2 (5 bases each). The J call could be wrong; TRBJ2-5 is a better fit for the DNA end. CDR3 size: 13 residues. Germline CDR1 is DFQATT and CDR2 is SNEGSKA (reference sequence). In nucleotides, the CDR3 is TGCAGTGCCGAGCTAGGGGCGGGTGGGACCCAGTACTTC. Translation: CSAELGAGGTQYF.

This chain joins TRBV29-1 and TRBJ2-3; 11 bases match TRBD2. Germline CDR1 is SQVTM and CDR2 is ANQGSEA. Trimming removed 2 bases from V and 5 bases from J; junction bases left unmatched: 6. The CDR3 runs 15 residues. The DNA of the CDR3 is TGCAGCGTTGAAATTAGCGGGGGGGCCGTAGATACGCAGTATTTT. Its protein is CSVEISGGAVDTQYF.

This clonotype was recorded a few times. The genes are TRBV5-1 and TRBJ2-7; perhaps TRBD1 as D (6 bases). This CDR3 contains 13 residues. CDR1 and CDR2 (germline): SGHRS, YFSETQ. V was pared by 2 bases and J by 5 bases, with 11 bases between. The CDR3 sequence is CASSFRGRNEQYF. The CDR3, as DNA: TGCGCCAGCAGCTTCAGGGGTAGGAACGAGCAGTACTTC.

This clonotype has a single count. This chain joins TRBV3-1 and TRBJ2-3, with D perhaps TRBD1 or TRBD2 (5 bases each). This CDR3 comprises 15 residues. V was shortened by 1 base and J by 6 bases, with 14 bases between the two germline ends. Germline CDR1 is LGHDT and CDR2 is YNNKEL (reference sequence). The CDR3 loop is CASSQVPGPGDTQYF. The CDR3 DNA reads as TGTGCCAGCAGCCAAGTGCCGGGACCAGGGGATACGCAGTATTTT.

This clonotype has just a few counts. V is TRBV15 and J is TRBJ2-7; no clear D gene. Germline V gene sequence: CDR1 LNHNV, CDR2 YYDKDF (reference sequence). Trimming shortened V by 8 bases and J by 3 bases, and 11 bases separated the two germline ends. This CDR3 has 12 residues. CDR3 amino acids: CATGRTLYEQYF. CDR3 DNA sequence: TGTGCCACCGGCCGTACACTCTACGAGCAGTACTTC.

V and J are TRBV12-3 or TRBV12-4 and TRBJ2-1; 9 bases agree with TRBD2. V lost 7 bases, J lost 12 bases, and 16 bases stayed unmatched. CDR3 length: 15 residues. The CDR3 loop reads CASTSLAGWPGVQFF. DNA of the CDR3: TGTGCCAGCACATCCCTAGCGGGGTGGCCTGGGGTGCAGTTCTTC.

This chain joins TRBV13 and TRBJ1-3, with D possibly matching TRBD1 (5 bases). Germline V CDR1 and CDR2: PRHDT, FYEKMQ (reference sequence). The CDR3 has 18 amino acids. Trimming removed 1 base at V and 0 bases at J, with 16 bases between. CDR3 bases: TGTGCCAGCAGCTTAGATCGTTGGGGCCGACCCTCTGGAAACACCATATATTTT. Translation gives CASSLDRWGRPSGNTIYF.

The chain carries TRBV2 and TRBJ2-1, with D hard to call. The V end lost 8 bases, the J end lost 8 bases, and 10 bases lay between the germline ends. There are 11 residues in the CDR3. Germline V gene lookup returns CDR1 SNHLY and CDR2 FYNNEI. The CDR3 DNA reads TGTGCCAGCTTGGCGTCCGATGAGCAGTTCTTC. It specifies CASLASDEQFF.